The present T cell receptor beta chain was sequenced within a study of blood T cell repertoires in COVID-19. Study as a whole: Samples of COVID-19 (acute and convalescent) were obtained from the United States, Italy and Spain. Sources were T cells, B-cell-depleted T cells, or PBMCs; the material itself was cDNA or gDNA.

This clone was detected a few times. This CDR3 has 13 residues. Germline V gene lookup returns CDR1 SEHNR and CDR2 FQNEAQ (reference sequence). The V gene lost 3 bases and the J gene lost 2 bases, with 6 bases spanning the gap. Authors' methods: Counts of nucleated cells, estimated from reference gene primer amplification, were obtained. TCRdb keeps only in-frame clones here, not all; method: immunoSEQ multiplex PCR. V and J calls and clone size come straight from that table; D and trimming were deduced from the DNA. The sample records almost 300,000 clones, approximately 86% being singletons. This sequence joins TRBV7-9 and TRBJ2-3; maybe TRBD2 (5 bases). The sequenced sample was peripheral blood. The sequence came from a man between 70 and 80 years old with acute or convalescent COVID-19. The CDR3 coding sequence is TGTGCCAGCAGCTTGGACTTCACAGATACGCAGTATTTT. This encodes CASSLDFTDTQYF.